These 18 T cell receptor beta chains originate from one sample sequenced in a study of cytomegalovirus exposure and HLA in healthy donors. Amplification used 60 Vbeta primers and 13 Jbeta primers. Only in-frame clones appear in the TCRdb table, and some are missing; sequencing was by immunoSEQ multiplex PCR. This table holds around 120,000 clones, around four fifths found once. Sequencing was performed on PBMCs. These receptors were obtained from a boy between 10 and 17 years old in good health and CMV-seronegative.

V usage is TRBV6-5 and J usage is TRBJ2-7; TRBD1 aligns across 8 bases. V trimming: 6 bases; J trimming: 0 bases; junction bases outside the gene matches: 4. Germline V CDR1 and CDR2: MNHEY, SVGAGI. This CDR3 has 14 residues. Here the CDR3 DNA reads TGTGCCAGCAGCATCAGGGGGCTCTCCTACGAGCAGTACTTC. Translation: CASSIRGLSYEQYF.

The gene calls are TRBV5-1 and TRBJ1-4, with 7 positions matching TRBD1. Per germline, CDR1 SGHRS and CDR2 YFSETQ. This CDR3 region has 15 residues. J gave up 4 bases and V 2 bases, and 5 bases lay outside the gene matches. CDR3 sequence: CASSLLGQLNEKLFF. As DNA, the CDR3 is TGCGCCAGCAGCTTATTGGGACAGCTTAATGAAAAACTGTTTTTT.

The V gene is TRBV7-9, the J gene TRBJ1-3, with 8 bases lining up with TRBD1. Looked up from germline, CDR1 is SEHNR and CDR2 is FQNEAQ (reference sequence). V dropped 2 bases and J dropped 8; count of bases not matched to a gene: 2. The CDR3 has 13 amino acids. The CDR3 DNA is TGTGCCAGCAGCTTAACACAGGGGGACACCATATATTTT. Residues: CASSLTQGDTIYF.

J is TRBJ2-3 and V is TRBV5-4; 9 bases are shared with TRBD2. Germline V gene sequence: CDR1 SGHNT, CDR2 YYREEE (reference sequence). Losses at the gene ends were 3 bases for V and 3 bases for J; bases not matched to a gene: 2. The CDR3 has 14 residues. Written as DNA, the CDR3 is TGTGCCAGCAGCTCCGCGGGGGGGACAGATACGCAGTATTTT. It specifies CASSSAGGTDTQYF.

J is TRBJ1-2 and V is TRBV30; TRBD1 matches 7 bases. Germline V gene data show CDR1 as GTSNPN and CDR2 as SVGIG (reference sequence). The junction had 9 bases not matched to a gene; V was cut back by 0 bases and J by 5 bases. The CDR3 is 15 residues long. This CDR3 is CAWSVPTGAGYGYTF. In DNA, the CDR3 is TGTGCCTGGAGTGTACCTACAGGGGCGGGGTATGGCTACACCTTC. Drawing the rest from reference TRBV30 and TRBJ1-2, the complete variable domain is SQTIHQWPATLVQPVGSPLSLECTVEGTSNPNLYWYRQAAGRGLQLLFYSVGIGQISSEVPQNLSASRPQDRQFILSSKKLLLSDSGFYLCAWSVPTGAGYGYTFGSGTRLTVV.

Only a few counts were recorded for this clone. The chain uses TRBV6-5 and TRBJ1-5; D is unresolved. Per germline, CDR1 MNHEY and CDR2 SVGAGI. Trimming removed 6 bases at V and 5 bases at J, with 8 bases between. This CDR3 is 12 amino acids long. The CDR3 loop reads CASRDGDQPQHF. In DNA, the CDR3 is TGTGCCAGCAGGGACGGGGATCAGCCCCAGCATTTT.

V usage is TRBV2 and J usage is TRBJ2-1, with 7 bases matching TRBD1. Per germline, CDR1 SNHLY and CDR2 FYNNEI. This CDR3 comprises 18 residues. With V trimmed by 2 bases and J by 5 bases, 15 bases remained unmatched. CDR3 residues: CASSERGQGVRPHNEQFF. CDR3 nucleotides: TGTGCCAGCAGTGAAAGGGGGCAGGGGGTAAGACCCCACAATGAGCAGTTCTTC.

The chain is built from TRBV7-9 and TRBJ2-7, with a tentative D call TRBD1 (5 bases). The V gene's germline CDR1 is SEHNR and CDR2 FQNEAQ (reference sequence). The CDR3 has 13 amino acids. The CDR3 sequence: CAGARGQSYEQYF. CDR3 bases: TGTGCAGGGGCTAGGGGCCAGTCCTACGAGCAGTACTTC. Looking up the rest from reference TRBV7-9 and TRBJ2-7 gives the full variable domain: DTGVSQNPRHKITKRGQNVTFRCDPISEHNRLYWYRQTLGQGPEFLTYFQNEAQLEKSRLLSDRFSAERPKGSFSTLEIQRTEQGDSAMYLCAGARGQSYEQYFGPGTRLTVT.

V is TRBV7-2 and J is TRBJ2-1; 8 nucleotides align to TRBD2. The CDR3 loop spans 16 amino acids. With V trimmed by 3 bases and J by 5 bases, 9 bases remained unmatched. CDR1 is SGHTA and CDR2 is FQGNSA in the germline V gene. In DNA form, the CDR3 reads TGTGCCAGCAGCTTGGGACTAGTCCCCCCCCACAATGAGCAGTTCTTC. It translates to CASSLGLVPPHNEQFF.

The rearrangement uses TRBV27 and TRBJ2-1; no reliable D call. Germline V gene lookup returns CDR1 MNHEY and CDR2 SMNVEV (reference sequence). The CDR3 extends over 15 amino acids. The V end was cut by 0 bases, the J end by 4 bases, with 10 bases between. CDR3 loop: CASSLSQLLYNEQFF. In DNA form, the CDR3 reads TGTGCCAGCAGTTTATCACAGCTTCTATACAATGAGCAGTTCTTC.

The chain is built from TRBV7-7 and TRBJ2-5, with TRBD2 matching over 12 bases. J gave up 5 bases and V 4 bases, and 2 bases lay outside the gene matches. Germline V gives CDR1 SSHAT, CDR2 FNYEAQ (reference sequence). The CDR3 has 14 residues. CDR3 bases: TGTGCCAGCAGCTCGACTAGCGGGAGTGAGACCCAGTACTTC. It specifies CASSSTSGSETQYF. The full variable domain, rest sourced from reference TRBV7-7 and TRBJ2-5, is GAGVSQSPRYKVTKRGQDVTLRCDPISSHATLYWYQQALGQGPEFLTYFNYEAQPDKSGLPSDRFSAERPEGSISTLTIQRTEQRDSAMYRCASSSTSGSETQYFGPGTRLLVL.

This chain connects TRBV15 to TRBJ1-1, with 7 nucleotides matching TRBD1. Germline assignment: CDR1 LNHNV and CDR2 YYDKDF (reference sequence). After removal of 3 bases from V and 1 base from J, the junction contained 8 bases not matched to a gene. CDR3 length equals 16 residues. Written as DNA, the CDR3 is TGTGCCACCAGCAGTGGGCAGGGGGTAGGGAACACTGAAGCTTTCTTT. Translating it yields CATSSGQGVGNTEAFF.

This chain joins TRBV6-5 and TRBJ2-7, with 8 positions matching TRBD2. CDR3 length: 15 amino acids. Germline lookup yields CDR1 MNHEY and CDR2 SVGAGI. Germline trimming cut 0 bases from V and 4 bases from J; bases unmatched to any gene: 5. The CDR3 DNA reads TGTGCCAGCAGTTACTCGACGGCGGGAGGATACGAGCAGTACTTC. It encodes CASSYSTAGGYEQYF.

The chain is built from TRBV5-4 and TRBJ1-3; D is possibly TRBD1 (5 bases). CDR1 is SGHNT and CDR2 is YYREEE in the germline V gene (reference sequence). Trimming cost V 2 bases and J 0 bases, with 12 bases left between them. The CDR3 has 16 residues. The CDR3 here is CASSFGAANSGNTIYF. CDR3 coding DNA: TGTGCCAGCAGCTTTGGGGCGGCGAACTCTGGAAACACCATATATTTT.

This clone was detected a few times. This chain connects TRBV4-1 to TRBJ2-1, with 10 nucleotides matching TRBD2. With V trimmed by 6 bases and J by 0 bases, 5 bases remained unmatched. CDR1 and CDR2 (germline): MGHRA, YSYEKL. This CDR3 comprises 16 residues. CDR3 DNA: TGCGCCAGCAGAGAGGGACTAGCGAGCTCCTACAATGAGCAGTTCTTC. Its translation: CASREGLASSYNEQFF.

On this clone: At one end, the junction sequence differs from germline, possibly due to a read error. The chain carries TRBV6-5 and TRBJ1-1; 10 bases fit TRBD1. The germline V gene encodes CDR1 MNHEY and CDR2 SVGAGI. The CDR3 consists of 14 residues. The CDR3, as DNA: TGTGCCAGCAGCCGCGGACAGGGGGTGAATGAAACTTTCTTT. It yields the protein CASSRGQGVNETFF.

This clone was observed a handful of times. The chain joins TRBV30 to TRBJ2-7; TRBD2 is a possible D gene (6 bases). Trimming left V 0 bases short and J 3 bases short, with 12 bases between. This CDR3 is 14 amino acids long. Per the germline V gene, CDR1 is GTSNPN and CDR2 is SVGIG (reference sequence). The CDR3 coding sequence is TGTGCCTGGAGTGTACTAACGGACTACTACGAGCAGTACTTC. It translates to CAWSVLTDYYEQYF.

The rearrangement joins TRBV6-1 to TRBJ1-5; D call uncertain. V was cut by 4 bases and J by 5 bases, with 6 bases left in between. There are 12 residues in the CDR3. Per the germline V gene, CDR1 is MNHNS and CDR2 is SASEGT. CDR3 DNA sequence: TGTGCCAGCAGTGGTTCTTATCAGCCCCAGCATTTT. Protein sequence: CASSGSYQPQHF.